The source of this T cell receptor (beta chain) is a study of tumor-infiltrating lymphocytes in primary liver carcinoma. Trimming pared 6 bases from V and 6 bases from J, leaving 18 bases between. CDR3 length equals 14 residues. CDR1 is MDHEN, CDR2 SYDVKM, per germline. Unsorted whole blood served as the source of blood RNA, and germline DNA was extracted as well. Preoperatively, peripheral blood was drawn, four milliliters in total. Total RNA amounting to around 450 ng was the source from which TCR beta cDNA was made with a constant-region primer. ARM-PCR was slightly modified, and three nested multiplex PCR rounds with it gave rise to the TCR beta libraries. Running around 9 cycles apiece, the first two PCR rounds relied on TRBV1-TRBV30 forward primers together with a C-beta reverse primer. TCRdb recomputed calls from the multiplex PCR reads with MiXCR, one row per CDR3 protein. In the table there are 330,000 or so distinct CDR3 sequences, less than 65% of which are singletons.

The chain employs TRBV28 and TRBJ2-7; D may be TRBD2 (6 bases). Material for sequencing was peripheral blood. The TCR comes from a man aged 40-50 years with primary liver carcinoma and hepatitis B virus infection. CDR3 nucleotide sequence: TGTGCCAGCAGGTGGGGCGGGAATTTTCTCGAGCAGTACTTC. It is translated as CASRWGGNFLEQYF. Looking up the rest from reference TRBV28 and TRBJ2-7 gives the full variable domain: DVKVTQSSRYLVKRTGEKVFLECVQDMDHENMFWYRQDPGLGLRLIYFSYDVKMKEKGDIPEGYSVSREKKERFSLILESASTNQTSMYLCASRWGGNFLEQYFGPGTRLTVT.